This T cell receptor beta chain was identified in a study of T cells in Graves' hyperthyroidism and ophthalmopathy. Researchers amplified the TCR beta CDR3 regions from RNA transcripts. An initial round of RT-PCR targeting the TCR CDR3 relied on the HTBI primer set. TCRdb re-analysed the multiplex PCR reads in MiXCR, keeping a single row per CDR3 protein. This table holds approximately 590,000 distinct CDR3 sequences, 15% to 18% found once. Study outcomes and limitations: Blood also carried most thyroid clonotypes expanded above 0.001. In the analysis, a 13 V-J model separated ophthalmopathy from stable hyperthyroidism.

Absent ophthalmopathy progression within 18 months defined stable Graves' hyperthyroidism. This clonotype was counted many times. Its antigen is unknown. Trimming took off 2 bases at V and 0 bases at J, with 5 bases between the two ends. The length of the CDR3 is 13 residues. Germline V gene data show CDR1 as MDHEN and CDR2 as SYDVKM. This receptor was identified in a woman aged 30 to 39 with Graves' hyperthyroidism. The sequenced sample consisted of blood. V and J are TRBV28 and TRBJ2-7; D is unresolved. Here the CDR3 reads CASSLPRSYEQYF. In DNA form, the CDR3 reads TGTGCCAGCAGTTTACCTCGCTCCTACGAGCAGTACTTC.